A single sample gave rise to the 32 T cell receptor beta chains below, sequenced in a study of T-cell memory formation after mild COVID-19. TCRdb called the 5' RACE reads again in MiXCR, with one record for every CDR3 protein. The table records 120,000 to 150,000 distinct CDR3 sequences, less than 20% of them present only once. The specimen sequenced was PBMCs or a T cell subset sorted from them (not recorded which). Source of these receptors: an adult woman who had mild COVID-19 (a few samples of this study predate the infection). Cell type and time point are not known.

The V gene is TRBV29-1, the J gene TRBJ2-6; D uncertain. V lost 8 bases and J 1 base, leaving 15 bases between the germline ends. Per the germline V gene, CDR1 is SQVTM and CDR2 is ANQGSEA. The CDR3 covers 15 residues. This CDR3 reads CSIATGMSGANVLTF. CDR3 DNA: TGCAGCATCGCGACTGGGATGTCTGGGGCCAACGTCCTGACTTTC.

DNA for the CDR3: TGTGCCAGCAGCCCGTTCGGGGTACAGAGGAACACTGAAGCTTTCTTT. Translating it yields CASSPFGVQRNTEAFF. The V call is TRBV5-6, the J call TRBJ1-1; no definite D call. The germline V gene encodes CDR1 SGHDT and CDR2 YYEEEE. V was pared by 4 bases and J by 1 base, with 17 bases between. The CDR3 has 16 residues.

This clonotype was observed at least ten times. V gene TRBV7-2 combines with J gene TRBJ2-3; 8 bases agree with TRBD2. The germline V gene has CDR1 SGHTA and CDR2 FQGNSA. The CDR3 length is 16 residues. The V and J ends lost 3 bases and 5 bases, in that order; junction bases with no gene match: 10. For the CDR3, the DNA is TGTGCCAGCAGCTTGGAACTAGCGGTGGGGGGAGATACGCAGTATTTT. Amino acids: CASSLELAVGGDTQYF.

This clonotype was seen many times. The rearrangement links TRBV6-6 to TRBJ2-3; D remains unclear. The CDR3 covers 14 residues. Germline CDR1 reads MNHNY; CDR2 reads SVGAGI (reference sequence). The V end lost 3 bases, the J end lost 4 bases, and 11 bases lay between the germline ends. The CDR3 protein is CASSYSDPADTQYF. The CDR3 nucleotides are TGTGCCAGCAGTTATTCAGACCCAGCAGATACGCAGTATTTT.

The chain couples TRBV7-9 to TRBJ1-2; the match to TRBD1 covers 10 bases. J was trimmed by 8 bases and V by 3 bases; bases with no gene match: 15. The CDR3 has 17 amino acids. Germline CDR1 is SEHNR and CDR2 is FQNEAQ (reference sequence). The CDR3: CASSFGGSTGGRSGYTF. DNA for the CDR3: TGTGCCAGCAGCTTCGGGGGATCGACAGGGGGCAGGTCGGGCTACACCTTC.

This clonotype was seen at least ten times. The gene calls are TRBV28 and TRBJ2-7; 8 bases are shared with TRBD1. There are 12 residues in the CDR3. Trimming took 10 bases from V and 5 from J; bases not matched to a gene: 7. Germline CDR1 reads MDHEN; CDR2 reads SYDVKM. The CDR3 DNA follows: TGTGCCACCTGGACAGGGAACCACGAGCAGTACTTC. It is translated as CATWTGNHEQYF. Complete variable domain (other parts from reference TRBV28 and TRBJ2-7): DVKVTQSSRYLVKRTGEKVFLECVQDMDHENMFWYRQDPGLGLRLIYFSYDVKMKEKGDIPEGYSVSREKKERFSLILESASTNQTSMYLCATWTGNHEQYFGPGTRLTVT.

This clonotype turned up a few times. This sequence joins TRBV5-1 and TRBJ1-1, with 9 bases fitting TRBD1. V was pared by 4 bases and J by 5 bases, with 6 bases of the junction left unmatched. This CDR3 region has 14 residues. Per germline, CDR1 SGHRS and CDR2 YFSETQ. CDR3 DNA: TGCGCCAGCAGCCCGGACAGGGGAGGTACTGAAGCTTTCTTT. Its protein product is CASSPDRGGTEAFF. The whole variable domain, remainder taken from reference TRBV5-1 and TRBJ1-1, is KAGVTQTPRYLIKTRGQQVTLSCSPISGHRSVSWYQQTPGQGLQFLFEYFSETQRNKGNFPGRFSGRQFSNSRSEMNVSTLELGDSALYLCASSPDRGGTEAFFGQGTRLTVV.

The chain has TRBV12-3 or TRBV12-4 and TRBJ2-5; weak D call: TRBD1 (6 bases). This CDR3 comprises 12 residues. V shed 6 bases and J shed 5 bases, with 10 bases lying between them. In DNA, the CDR3 is TGTGCCAGCAGAAGGACAGCGGAGACCCAGTACTTC. Amino acid sequence: CASRRTAETQYF.

A few counts support this clonotype. J is TRBJ2-2 and V is TRBV7-2; 14 bases are shared with TRBD2. Germline lookup yields CDR1 SGHTA and CDR2 FQGNSA. Germline trimming cut 1 base from V and 4 bases from J; bases unmatched to any gene: 8. This CDR3 spans 19 amino acids. CDR3 sequence (DNA): TGTGCCAGCAGCTTAGACTGGACTAGCGGGGGGCCGGGCACCGGGGAGCTGTTTTTT. This codes for CASSLDWTSGGPGTGELFF.

The sample holds a few counts of this clonotype. The chain employs TRBV5-4 and TRBJ2-3, with 9 bases that match TRBD1. Germline CDR1 is SGHNT and CDR2 is YYREEE (reference sequence). V shed 4 bases and J 2 bases; nucleotides not matched to a gene: 8. CDR3 length equals 16 residues. Here the CDR3 reads CASSPGTGIYTDTQYF. The CDR3 bases are TGTGCCAGCAGCCCCGGGACAGGGATATACACAGATACGCAGTATTTT.

This chain connects TRBV4-1 to TRBJ2-1; 8 positions agree with TRBD2. The CDR3 loop spans 14 amino acids. CDR1 is MGHRA and CDR2 is YSYEKL in the germline V gene. J lost 3 bases, V lost 6 bases, and 4 bases had no gene match. In nucleotides, the CDR3 is TGCGCCAGCAGTCCCAGCGGGGGCTACAATGAGCAGTTCTTC. It specifies CASSPSGGYNEQFF.

The V and J genes are TRBV28 and TRBJ2-3; perhaps TRBD2 as D (6 bases). The ends were cut back, 7 bases at V and 2 bases at J, with 10 bases in the middle. Germline assignment: CDR1 MDHEN and CDR2 SYDVKM. This CDR3 region has 13 residues. CDR3 in amino acids: CASTILATDTQYF. DNA of the CDR3: TGTGCCAGCACAATACTAGCCACAGATACGCAGTATTTT.

This clonotype was counted many times. The V gene is TRBV7-2, the J gene TRBJ2-5; D is perhaps TRBD1 or TRBD2 (6 bases each). Germline assignment: CDR1 SGHTA and CDR2 FQGNSA. The CDR3 has 15 residues. Trimming shortened V by 5 bases and J by 2 bases, and 15 bases separated the two germline ends. CDR3 DNA: TGTGCCAGCAGCCCCCGGAGGGGGTTACAAGAGACCCAGTACTTC. This translates into CASSPRRGLQETQYF.

Remarks on this clonotype: Compared with germline, one end of the junction differs, possibly owing to a read error. J is TRBJ2-7 and V is TRBV4-3, with D unclear. The CDR3 spans 13 residues. Germline V gene sequence: CDR1 LGHNA, CDR2 YSLEER. The CDR3 loop is CASSQDIGLLPGF. CDR3 in DNA: TGCGCCAGCAGCCAAGATATTGGGCTTCTCCCGGGCTTC.

This clonotype was seen more than once but under ten times. The chain combines TRBV7-3 with TRBJ2-3; 7 positions match TRBD2. V trimming: 2 bases; J trimming: 2 bases; junction bases outside the gene matches: 4. CDR3 length equals 15 residues. The germline gives CDR1 SGHTA, CDR2 FQGTGA. The CDR3 bases are TGTGCCAGCAGCTTAGGGGACTATCCCACAGATACGCAGTATTTT. As protein: CASSLGDYPTDTQYF. The entire variable domain, with the rest obtained from reference TRBV7-3 and TRBJ2-3, is as follows: GAGVSQTPSNKVTEKGKYVELRCDPISGHTALYWYRQSLGQGPEFLIYFQGTGAADDSGLPNDRFFAVRPEGSVSTLKIQRTERGDSAVYLCASSLGDYPTDTQYFGPGTRLTVL.

The sample holds a few counts of this clonotype. The chain recombines TRBV12-3 or TRBV12-4 with TRBJ1-2; tentative D call: TRBD1 (5 bases). This CDR3 contains 13 residues. V was clipped by 6 bases and J by 7 bases, with 15 bases between them. In DNA form, the CDR3 reads TGTGCCAGCAGCCCTGGGGGGGGAAGTGGCTACACCTTC. This gives the protein CASSPGGGSGYTF.

This chain connects TRBV20-1 to TRBJ2-3; 12 bases are a match to TRBD2. The CDR3 length is 14 residues. Germline assignment: CDR1 DFQATT and CDR2 SNEGSKA (reference sequence). V shed 4 bases, J shed 3 bases, and the junction held 2 bases outside the gene matches. The CDR3 DNA reads TGCAGTGCTATAGGACTAGCGGGAACAGATACGCAGTATTTT. Amino acids: CSAIGLAGTDTQYF.

This chain connects TRBV18 to TRBJ2-7, with D perhaps matching TRBD2 (6 bases). This CDR3 contains 14 residues. V was shortened by 3 bases and J by 0 bases, with 9 bases between the two germline ends. The germline CDR1 and CDR2 sequences are KGHSH and LQKENI. Here the CDR3 DNA reads TGTGCCAGCTCACCGGGACTCCTCTCCTACGAGCAGTACTTC. This codes for CASSPGLLSYEQYF.

This clonotype appeared a few times. The chain employs TRBV7-2 and TRBJ2-2, with D possibly being TRBD2 (6 bases). V lost 1 base, J lost 6 bases, and 9 bases lay in between. Per germline, CDR1 SGHTA and CDR2 FQGNSA. The CDR3 totals 14 residues. In DNA, the CDR3 is TGTGCCAGCAGCTTAGTGGGGGGTCCCGGGGAGCTGTTTTTT. It specifies CASSLVGGPGELFF.

This clonotype was recorded a few times. V is TRBV5-1 and J is TRBJ2-7; D possibly corresponds to TRBD2 (6 bases). The germline V and J ends were trimmed by 0 bases and 0 bases, with 13 bases remaining between them. Germline CDR1 is SGHRS and CDR2 is YFSETQ. This CDR3 has 16 amino acids. DNA of the CDR3: TGCGCCAGCAGCTTGGACGGAGTAGCGGTCTCCTACGAGCAGTACTTC. Its translation is CASSLDGVAVSYEQYF.

This chain joins TRBV6-2 or TRBV6-3 and TRBJ2-2, with D hard to call. Germline V gives CDR1 MNHEY, CDR2 SVGEGT. CDR3 size: 16 residues. Trimming cost V 5 bases and J 5 bases, with 18 bases left between them. Here the CDR3 reads CASSPRGSSFTGELFF. CDR3 sequence (DNA): TGTGCCAGCAGTCCCCGTGGCTCCTCCTTTACCGGGGAGCTGTTTTTT.

This clonotype was found a few times. The chain uses TRBV7-9 and TRBJ2-3, with D maybe TRBD2 (5 bases). Germline V gene sequence: CDR1 SEHNR, CDR2 FQNEAQ (reference sequence). V was cut by 5 bases and J by 0 bases, with 15 bases left in between. CDR3 length: 16 amino acids. The CDR3 sequence is CASSPGSFYSTDTQYF. For the CDR3, the DNA is TGTGCCAGCAGCCCGGGGTCCTTTTATAGCACAGATACGCAGTATTTT.

This clonotype was seen only a few times. The genes are TRBV20-1 and TRBJ2-1, with a possible D match to TRBD2 (5 bases). Germline V gene data show CDR1 as DFQATT and CDR2 as SNEGSKA (reference sequence). There are 15 residues in the CDR3. Trimming cost V 0 bases and J 1 base, with 10 bases left between them. The CDR3 region has the DNA TGCAGTGCTAGAGATCCAGCGGAGTCCTACAATGAGCAGTTCTTC. Encoded protein: CSARDPAESYNEQFF.

This clonotype was seen only a few times. The chain joins TRBV19 to TRBJ1-2; TRBD1 might be the D (5 bases). The CDR3 spans 15 residues. Between the trimmed V and J ends, which lost 5 bases and 5 bases, there was a span of 18 bases. Germline assignment: CDR1 LNHDA and CDR2 SQIVND (reference sequence). The CDR3: CASSPSGEPGYGYTF. CDR3 DNA sequence: TGTGCCAGTAGTCCATCGGGGGAGCCCGGGTATGGCTACACCTTC.

The chain links TRBV12-3 or TRBV12-4 to TRBJ2-7; tentatively, D is TRBD1 (6 bases). Trimming removed 1 base at V and 6 bases at J, with 16 bases between. The length of the CDR3 is 15 residues. Here the CDR3 reads CASSLDREGLGEQYF. The DNA for the CDR3 is TGTGCCAGCAGTTTAGACAGGGAAGGATTGGGCGAGCAGTACTTC.

This clonotype was counted only a few times. This chain connects TRBV7-8 to TRBJ2-5; D is undetermined. Germline V lookup: CDR1 SGHVS, CDR2 FQNEAQ. The length of the CDR3 is 15 residues. The V gene lost 5 bases and the J gene lost 7 bases, with 20 bases spanning the gap. The CDR3 reads CASSPPGPQRRTQYF. For the CDR3, the DNA is TGTGCCAGCAGCCCTCCGGGCCCCCAAAGGAGGACCCAGTACTTC.

This clonotype showed up just a few times. The chain joins TRBV5-1 to TRBJ2-2; D call uncertain. This CDR3 has 16 residues. The germline V gene has CDR1 SGHRS and CDR2 YFSETQ. The germline V and J ends were trimmed by 1 base and 7 bases, with 17 bases remaining between them. This chain's CDR3 is CASSLSGVSGVGELFF. DNA for the CDR3: TGCGCCAGCAGCTTGAGTGGTGTGTCAGGCGTCGGGGAGCTGTTTTTT.

This clonotype appeared a few times. The gene calls are TRBV18 and TRBJ1-1; a weak D match, TRBD1 (6 bases). This CDR3 is built from 15 residues. Germline V lookup: CDR1 KGHSH, CDR2 LQKENI. V was cut by 0 bases and J by 1 base, with 9 bases left in between. CDR3 nucleotides: TGTGCCAGCTCACCACCCGGACAGCGGAACACTGAAGCTTTCTTT. Translated: CASSPPGQRNTEAFF.

The CDR3 sequence: CATSTWGGQGDETQYF. The CDR3 coding sequence is TGTGCCACCAGCACCTGGGGGGGACAGGGGGACGAGACCCAGTACTTC. This chain links TRBV15 with TRBJ2-5, with 11 bases aligning to TRBD1. J lost 5 bases, V lost 4 bases, and 9 bases had no gene match. Per germline, CDR1 LNHNV and CDR2 YYDKDF (reference sequence). The CDR3 is 16 residues long.

The chain joins TRBV7-2 to TRBJ2-7; D unclear. Germline lookup yields CDR1 SGHTA and CDR2 FQGNSA. CDR3 length equals 15 residues. V was shortened by 1 base and J by 1 base, with 11 bases between the two germline ends. The CDR3 protein is CASSLGRVGSYEQYF. CDR3 coding DNA: TGTGCCAGCAGCTTAGGACGGGTCGGGTCCTACGAGCAGTACTTC. The whole variable domain, remainder taken from reference TRBV7-2 and TRBJ2-7, is GAGVSQSPSNKVTEKGKDVELRCDPISGHTALYWYRQSLGQGLEFLIYFQGNSAPDKSGLPSDRFSAERTGGSVSTLTIQRTQQEDSAVYLCASSLGRVGSYEQYFGPGTRLTVT.

V and J are TRBV6-2 or TRBV6-3 and TRBJ1-5; unclear D gene. The V end lost 0 bases, the J end lost 7 bases, and 10 bases lay between the germline ends. Germline CDR1 is MNHEY and CDR2 is SVGEGT. The CDR3 contains 14 residues. The CDR3 reads CASSYSHVGQPQHF. The CDR3 region has the DNA TGTGCCAGCAGTTACTCGCACGTTGGGCAGCCCCAGCATTTT.

There are a few counts of this clonotype. This sequence joins TRBV30 and TRBJ2-2; 10 bases agree with TRBD2. The germline V gene encodes CDR1 GTSNPN and CDR2 SVGIG (reference sequence). The J segment lost 5 bases and the V segment lost 3 bases, leaving 3 bases of the junction unmatched. The CDR3 has 14 amino acids. CDR3 loop: CAWRASGRTGELFF. CDR3 DNA sequence: TGTGCCTGGAGGGCTAGCGGGAGAACCGGGGAGCTGTTTTTT.